The present T cell receptor beta chain was sequenced within a study of regulatory T cells. All CD3G-deficient patients showed autoimmunity, more severe in two. Patients aged 2 to 39 years had fewer naive T cells. Regulatory (CD25-high CD127-low) and conventional (CD25-low CD127-high) CD4+ T cells were sorted separately. Broader study findings: Patient repertoires had restricted TRB V-J pairs and skewed V and J usage, most in Tregs. In CD3G-deficient patients, conventional CD4+ T cells were enriched for hydrophobic CDR3 residues at positions 6 and 7.

Of note for this clone: Its antigen is unidentified.

V was clipped by 6 bases and J by 2 bases, with 14 bases between them. CDR1 MNHNS and CDR2 SASEGT come from the germline V gene. This CDR3 comprises 14 residues. Primers: 52 TRBV forward and 13 TRBJ reverse. Sequencing was performed with immunoSEQ multiplex PCR; in TCRdb, only in-frame clones are kept and a portion is missing. The profile shows about 21,000 clones, approximately 91% of them singletons. The sequenced sample consisted of conventional CD4+ T cells sorted from blood. The TCR originated in a child under 18 with CD3G deficiency. The rearrangement links TRBV6-1 to TRBJ2-7; D ambiguous. CDR3 nucleotide sequence: TGTGCCAGCAGGGGAACCGACCGTACCTACGAGCAGTACTTC. Residues: CASRGTDRTYEQYF.